This TCR beta chain is drawn from a study of PD-1 blockade in classical Hodgkin lymphoma. V was trimmed by 2 bases and J by 4 bases, leaving 11 bases between them. In germline, CDR1 is SGDLS, CDR2 YYNGEE. The CDR3 contains 14 residues. General study results and limits: Whoever responded completely had baseline diversity much like that seen in newly diagnosed patients. A significant rise in TCR diversity by C4D1 was seen for CD4+ but not CD8+ cells. Undefined causes, possibly disease activity or prior therapy, underlie the repertoire differences.

This clone was picked up one time. The antigen is undetermined. Time point meaning: cycle 4 day 1 (C4D1), after more than 5 weeks of nivolumab. Autologous stem cell transplantation was followed by relapse in every patient, and brentuximab vedotin exposure varied. Data came from immunoSEQ multiplex PCR; TCRdb stores just in-frame clones and leaves some out. The sample comprises tens of thousands of clones, around 80% of which are singletons, and 9.4% rests with the top ten. The receptor was derived from a human donor with classical Hodgkin lymphoma. Sample: peripheral blood mononuclear cells (PBMCs), taken before the fourth cycle of nivolumab. This sequence joins TRBV9 and TRBJ2-3, with a possible D match to TRBD1 (6 bases). The CDR3, as DNA: TGTGCCAGCAGCGTCAGGGGTACATCAGATACGCAGTATTTT. Residues: CASSVRGTSDTQYF.